The rows below give T cell receptor beta chains drawn from one sample of a study of OX40 agonist ivuxolimab in advanced cancers. Sequenced by immunoSEQ multiplex PCR; TCRdb stores in-frame clones only, minus some. The data contain 24,000 or so clones, about 85% of them singletons. The source material was CD4+ or CD8+ T cells sorted from blood, sampled in a trial of the OX40 agonist ivuxolimab. The source of these receptors is an adult with an advanced solid tumor such as melanoma, head and neck, liver or kidney cancer. Both conserved end residues are part of each CDR3. Fields, in order: V gene, clone size, J gene, D gene, CDR3 DNA, CDR3 protein. A D gene is named only where the DNA matches it firmly. Expanded clones are given a class, and other clones once, few, many or no size at all.

>TRBV19|.|TRBJ2-7|.
TGTGCCAGTAGTAATCACCGAGGGCTCGGATCCTACGAGCAGTACTTC
CASSNHRGLGSYEQYF
>TRBV5-1|.|TRBJ2-5|TRBD2
TGCGCCAGCAGCCTCCCCGGGACTAGTTGGGAGACCCAGTACTTC
CASSLPGTSWETQYF
>TRBV11-3|.|TRBJ2-7|.
TGTGCCAGCTCGAGGGCGGTGACCTACGAGCAGTACTTC
CASSRAVTYEQYF
>TRBV9|.|TRBJ2-1|.
TGTGCCAGCAGCGTAGCCCCGGTAATCGGGGATGAGCAGTTCTTC
CASSVAPVIGDEQFF
>TRBV7-3|.|TRBJ2-2|TRBD2
TGTGCCAGCAGCTCTCAAGGGACTAGCGGGAGGTTCCTAAACACCGGGGAGCTGTTTTTT
CASSSQGTSGRFLNTGELFF
>TRBV5-4|.|TRBJ1-5|.
TGTGCCAGCAGCTTGGCGGGCATCAATCAGCCCCAGCATTTT
CASSLAGINQPQHF
>TRBV7-9|.|TRBJ1-1|.
TGTGCCAGCGGCTTGGGTTGGACTGAAGCTTTCTTT
CASGLGWTEAFF
>TRBV10-3|.|TRBJ1-6|.
TGTGCCATCAGCGCCGGGACGTCAAATTCACCCCTCCACTTT
CAISAGTSNSPLHF
>TRBV6-5|.|TRBJ1-1|.
TGTGCCAGCAGCCAGGCGGGTGGAGCCGAAGCTTTCTTT
CASSQAGGAEAFF
>TRBV5-8|.|TRBJ2-2|TRBD2
TGTGCCAGCAGCTCAGGACTAGCGACGAACACCGGGGAGCTGTTTTTT
CASSSGLATNTGELFF
>TRBV7-9|.|TRBJ2-7|.
TGTGCCAGCAGCACTAGCTCCTACGAGCAGTACTTC
CASSTSSYEQYF
>TRBV14|.|TRBJ2-3|TRBD2
TGTGCCAGCAGCCAAAGAAACCTAGGGACTACCCTGCTCCCCACAGATACGCAGTATTTT
CASSQRNLGTTLLPTDTQYF
>TRBV19|.|TRBJ1-5|.
TGTGCCAGTAGTGTGGCGCTCGGACAGCCCCAGCATTTT
CASSVALGQPQHF
>TRBV6-5|.|TRBJ2-2|TRBD2
TGTGCCACTCCGTCGGGACTAGACACCGGGGAGCTGTTTTTT
CATPSGLDTGELFF
>TRBV5-6|.|TRBJ1-5|.
TGTGCCAGCAGTTCCCGATGGGGTAGCAATCAGCCCCAGCATTTT
CASSSRWGSNQPQHF
>TRBV4-1|few|TRBJ1-1|.
TGCGCCAGCAGCCAACACGGGGTTGAAGCTTTCTTT
CASSQHGVEAFF
>TRBV4-3|.|TRBJ2-3|TRBD1
TGCGCCAGCAGCCAAGAGGGACGGAGTTCACAGGGGGCTAGCACAGATACGCAGTATTTT
CASSQEGRSSQGASTDTQYF
>TRBV6-6|.|TRBJ2-7|TRBD1
TGTGCCAGCAGTGTACAGACAGGGGGCGAGCAGTACTTC
CASSVQTGGEQYF
>TRBV6-6|.|TRBJ1-4|.
TGTGCCAGCAGTTACCCCTCAATAAGTGAAAAACTGTTTTTT
CASSYPSISEKLFF
>TRBV19|.|TRBJ2-7|.
TGTGCCAGTAGGGTGGGGTTGGCTTCCGGAAAATACGAGCAGTACTTC
CASRVGLASGKYEQYF
>TRBV2|.|TRBJ2-2|.
TGTGCCAGCAAGGGGCGCGAGAGAGGCACCGGGGAGCTGTTTTTT
CASKGRERGTGELFF
>TRBV19|.|TRBJ2-5|.
TGTGCCAGTAGTATAGCATGGGACTGGCAAGAGACCCAGTACTTC
CASSIAWDWQETQYF
>TRBV7-7|.|TRBJ1-4|.
TGTGCTAGCAGCTTAGGACAAGACGGCGAAAAACTGTTTTTT
CASSLGQDGEKLFF
>TRBV5-1|.|TRBJ1-1|TRBD1
TGCGCCAGCAGCTTGGTTGGGACAGGGGCGACTGAAGCTTTCTTT
CASSLVGTGATEAFF
>TRBV5-1|.|TRBJ2-1|.
TGCGCCAGCAGCGGGGGGGCCACCTCCTACAATGAGCAGTTCTTC
CASSGGATSYNEQFF
>TRBV5-1|few|TRBJ2-7|TRBD1
TGCGCCAGCAGCTTGTACGGAGTATACCCCGGACAGGGTGAACTGGAGCAGTACTTC
CASSLYGVYPGQGELEQYF
>TRBV15|.|TRBJ2-7|.
TGTGCCACCAGCAGAGATAACAATTACGAGCAGTACTTC
CATSRDNNYEQYF
>TRBV5-8|few|TRBJ2-1|.
TGTGCCAGCAGTCGGAGTGGGTATGAGCAGTTCTTC
CASSRSGYEQFF
>TRBV19|.|TRBJ1-2|TRBD1
TGTGCCAGTAGTCCGGTCGGATTACAGGGGGTGGACTATGGCTACACCTTC
CASSPVGLQGVDYGYTF
>TRBV19|.|TRBJ2-3|.
TGTGCCAGTTCCCTTGGGTTCACAGATACGCAGTATTTT
CASSLGFTDTQYF
>TRBV6-4|.|TRBJ2-3|TRBD2
TGTGCCAGCAGTCTAGCGGGGGACACAGATACGCAGTATTTT
CASSLAGDTDTQYF
>TRBV5-1|.|TRBJ2-1|.
TGCGCCAGCAGCGCAGCTGGAAATGAGCAGTTCTTC
CASSAAGNEQFF
>TRBV6-6|.|TRBJ1-2|.
TGTGCCAGCAAAACCTCGGGAGGGGCAAGAATCTACACCTTC
CASKTSGGARIYTF
>TRBV7-9|.|TRBJ1-6|TRBD1
TGTGCCAGCAGCTTGACAGGGCTTTATTCACCCCTCCACTTT
CASSLTGLYSPLHF
>TRBV11-3|.|TRBJ1-1|.
TGTGCCAGCAGCTTAGAGCAAAAAGCTTTCTTT
CASSLEQKAFF
>TRBV6-5|.|TRBJ1-2|TRBD1
TGTGCCAGCAGTTACTCGGACAGGGGGTATGGCTACACCTTC
CASSYSDRGYGYTF
>TRBV19|few|TRBJ1-6|TRBD1
TGTGCCAGTAAGGGGGACAGTCATAATTCACCCCTCCACTTT
CASKGDSHNSPLHF
>TRBV7-2|.|TRBJ2-3|TRBD2
TGTGCCAGCAGCCCTCCCCCACTACTAGCGGGGGGGAGCACAGATACGCAGTATTTT
CASSPPPLLAGGSTDTQYF
>TRBV9|few|TRBJ2-1|TRBD2
TGTGCCAGCAGCGTAGGGGGGAGCGGGAGCAATGAGCAGTTCTTC
CASSVGGSGSNEQFF
>TRBV4-3|.|TRBJ2-1|TRBD2
TGCGCCAGCAGCCAACAAAAGCCTAGCGGGGGCTCCTACAATGAGCAGTTCTTC
CASSQQKPSGGSYNEQFF
>TRBV11-1|.|TRBJ1-4|.
TGTGCCAGCAGCTTATATGCGAACACCGACGAAAAACTGTTTTTT
CASSLYANTDEKLFF
>TRBV11-3|.|TRBJ2-7|.
.
CASSLDLSGQGAYEQYF
>TRBV19|.|TRBJ2-3|TRBD2
TGTGCCAGTAGTATAGGGGGGGGTCACACAGATACGCAGTATTTT
CASSIGGGHTDTQYF
>TRBV18|.|TRBJ1-2|.
TGTGCCAGCTCACCAATGGCAGGGGAAGGCTACACCTTC
CASSPMAGEGYTF
>TRBV7-8|.|TRBJ2-1|TRBD2
TGTGCCAGCAGCTTAGGGACTAGCGGGAGGTGGGGTGAGCAGTTCTTC
CASSLGTSGRWGEQFF
>TRBV11-2|once|TRBJ2-5|TRBD1
TGTGCCAGCCGTACCACCGGGACAGGGGGTCGTGAGCAGTACTTC
CASRTTGTGGREQYF
>TRBV5-6|.|TRBJ1-1|.
TGTGCCAGCAGCTCGTTCGGGGCCCAGAACACTGAAGCTTTCTTT
CASSSFGAQNTEAFF
>TRBV7-9|.|TRBJ2-7|.
TGTGCCAGCGTCGCCACGGGGGTTAAGTACGAGCAGTACTTC
CASVATGVKYEQYF
>TRBV11-3|.|TRBJ2-5|.
TGTGCCAGTCAGAGGGACAACCAAGAGACCCAGTACTTC
CASQRDNQETQYF
>TRBV6-1|.|TRBJ2-3|.
TGTGCCAGCAGTGCAGGGGACAACCATCTCGGGGATACGCAGTATTTT
CASSAGDNHLGDTQYF
>TRBV19|.|TRBJ2-5|.
TGTGCCAGTAGTCCGGGGACAGCGGGGACCCAGTACTTC
CASSPGTAGTQYF
>TRBV4-3|.|TRBJ2-3|TRBD2
TGCGCCAGCAGCCAAGACGGGCGGGAGGGCCACACAGATACGCAGTATTTT
CASSQDGREGHTDTQYF
>TRBV10-3|.|TRBJ2-5|TRBD1
TGTGCCATCAGTGAGTCCACAGGGGGCAGTTTGGAGACCCAGTACTTC
CAISESTGGSLETQYF
>TRBV7-4|.|TRBJ1-2|.
TGTGCCAGCAGTTACGGGCGCTATGGCTACACCTTC
CASSYGRYGYTF
>TRBV11-2|.|TRBJ2-7|.
TGTGCCAGCAGCTTAATCGGGGTAGGGATCACCTACGAGCAGTACTTC
CASSLIGVGITYEQYF
>TRBV19|.|TRBJ2-3|TRBD2
TGTGCCAGTAGTATAGCCGTAGCGGGAGGGCTGCGAGATACGCAGTATTTT
CASSIAVAGGLRDTQYF
>TRBV27|.|TRBJ2-7|TRBD1
TGTGCCAGCAGTTTCGACAGGGGGCCTTACGAGCAGTACTTC
CASSFDRGPYEQYF
>TRBV11-3|.|TRBJ1-1|.
TGTGCCAGCAGCTTAGGTTTCCGGGGGAACACTGAAGCTTTCTTT
CASSLGFRGNTEAFF
>TRBV11-2|.|TRBJ2-2|TRBD2
TGTGCCAGCAGCTTGAGCGGGAGCACCGGGGAGCTGTTTTTT
CASSLSGSTGELFF
>TRBV2|.|TRBJ1-2|.
TGTGCCAGCAGAGTGATTCGGGGATCGGGTGGCTACACCTTC
CASRVIRGSGGYTF